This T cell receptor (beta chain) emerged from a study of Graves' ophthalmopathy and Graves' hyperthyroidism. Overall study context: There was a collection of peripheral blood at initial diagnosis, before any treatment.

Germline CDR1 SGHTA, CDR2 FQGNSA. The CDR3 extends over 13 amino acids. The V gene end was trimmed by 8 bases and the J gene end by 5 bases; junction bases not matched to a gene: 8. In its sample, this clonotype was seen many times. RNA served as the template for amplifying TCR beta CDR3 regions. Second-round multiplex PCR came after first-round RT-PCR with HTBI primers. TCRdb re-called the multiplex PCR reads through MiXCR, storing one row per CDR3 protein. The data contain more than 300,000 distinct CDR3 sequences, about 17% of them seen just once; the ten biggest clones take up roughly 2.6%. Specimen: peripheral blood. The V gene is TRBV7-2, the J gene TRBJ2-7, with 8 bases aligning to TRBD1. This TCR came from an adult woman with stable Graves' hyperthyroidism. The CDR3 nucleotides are TGTGCCAGCGCGGGACAGGTTATGGACGAGCAGTACTTC. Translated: CASAGQVMDEQYF.